This T cell receptor (beta chain) was recorded in a study of blood T cell repertoires in COVID-19 (TCRdb year 2020). Notes on the research overall: Collaborator samples came from the United States, Italy and Spain and covered acute and convalescent phases of COVID-19. Samples were obtained from the ongoing ImmuneRACE study (first 160 participants) and from 950 to 1,500 subjects provided by 6 global collaborators. The prospective study material was composed of cDNA or gDNA derived from T cells, B-cell-depleted T cells, or PBMCs. Deeply sampled blood TCRbeta repertoires from subjects exposed to, actively infected with, or recovered from COVID-19 were included in the dataset. The sample metadata nearly always contained a de-identified subject ID, COVID-19 status, age in years and sex. A freely available public database, intended as a resource for researchers studying the immune response to SARS-CoV-2, is where the repertoires were released. Where available, HLA class I and class II types were taken from metadata supplied by the sample provider and were not determined by assay-based typing. The research as a whole found: The quantity of clinical and demographic metadata differed by source and by participant and was supplied without curation.

Inclusive of the bounding cysteine and phenylalanine, the CDR3 is 13 residues long. Left in the record is the CDR3 DNA by itself, 39 bases read in frame from the first base. V and J are truncated by 4 bases and 5 bases respectively, leaving an intervening sequence of 12 bases. As encoded in the germline V gene, CDR1 is SQVTM while CDR2 is ANQGSEA. One collaborating source in Seattle enrolled patients during active infection and followed them longitudinally through the course of disease. The collaborating institutions used their own protocols to collect whole blood in K2EDTA tubes. For TCRbeta analysis, collaborators shipped samples as frozen whole blood, isolated PBMCs, or DNA extracted from either of those sample types. TCRbeta CDR3 regions were amplified from genomic DNA using the immunoSEQ Assay, a bias-controlled multiplex PCR. In the paper's pipeline: Nucleated cell counts per sample were estimated from amplification of reference gene primers within the assay. Sequence reads were collapsed and filtered to measure the absolute abundance of every unique TCRbeta CDR3 rearrangement. For each sample, productive Simpson clonality was calculated as the square root of Simpson's diversity index across productive rearrangements. TCRdb obtained this table from immuneACCESS and retained in-frame rearrangements with V and J assigned. These tables miss some clones; where compared with another copy, unresolved V genes account for less than half of the shortfall, and the remainder is unexplained. V, J and clone size were drawn from that table, and D and trimming were deduced from the DNA. Across this sample there are about 190,000 clones, with over 80% seen only once. The top ten clones comprise around 8% of the sample.

As regards this clone: It has no known antigen specificity. No much larger clone is present one base from it, and per-base qualities are unavailable.

The specimen sequenced was peripheral blood. The origin of this receptor is a woman aged 60 to 75 with COVID-19, enrolled during active disease. Rearrangement joined TRBV29-1 to TRBJ2-1; the D region possibly corresponds to TRBD1 (5 bases align). CDR3 sequence: CSVVPRVDNEQFF. The nucleotides are TGCAGCGTTGTACCCAGGGTCGACAATGAGCAGTTCTTC.